One sample yielded the 27 T cell receptor beta chains listed below, sequenced in a study of cytomegalovirus exposure and HLA in healthy donors. The data were produced by immunoSEQ multiplex PCR, yet TCRdb's version contains in-frame clones alone and is incomplete. The table lists just under 75,000 clones, approximately 94% of them singletons, with 3.2% in the top ten. The specimen was PBMCs. These receptor sequences come from a woman younger than 30 in good health and CMV-seropositive.

The chain carries TRBV18 and TRBJ2-3, with TRBD2 matching 13 bases. There are 17 residues in the CDR3. In germline, CDR1 is KGHSH, CDR2 LQKENI. Unmatched junction bases numbered 7, after V lost 4 bases and J lost 3 bases. The CDR3, as DNA: TGTGCCAGCTCACTGGGACTAGCGGGGTCTACTACAGATACGCAGTATTTT. Amino acids: CASSLGLAGSTTDTQYF. The complete variable domain, with remaining parts taken from reference TRBV18 and TRBJ2-3, reads NAGVMQNPRHLVRRRGQEARLRCSPMKGHSHVYWYRQLPEEGLKFMVYLQKENIIDESGMPKERFSAEFPKEGPSILRIQQVVRGDSAAYFCASSLGLAGSTTDTQYFGPGTRLTVL.

The chain couples TRBV6-5 to TRBJ2-5, with D maybe TRBD2 (5 bases). V lost 6 bases to trimming and J lost 5 bases, with 10 bases between them. Germline values: CDR1 MNHEY, CDR2 SVGAGI. CDR3 length equals 12 residues. The CDR3: CASSQRRETQYF. In nucleotides, the CDR3 is TGTGCCAGCAGCCAGCGGAGGGAGACCCAGTACTTC.

The rearrangement uses TRBV5-3 and TRBJ2-7; 8 nucleotides align to TRBD1. TRBV5-3 is labeled an ORF, and its function is uncertain. V lost 4 bases to trimming and J lost 5 bases; unmatched junction nucleotides: 11. The CDR3 runs to 15 residues. This chain's CDR3 is CARSRRDRSIHEQYF. The DNA of the CDR3 is TGTGCCAGAAGCCGCCGGGACAGGTCCATTCACGAGCAGTACTTC.

The J gene is TRBJ2-7, the V gene TRBV7-9; D perhaps matches TRBD2 (5 bases). The ends were cut back, 5 bases at V and 4 bases at J, with 12 bases in the middle. In germline, CDR1 is SEHNR, CDR2 FQNEAQ (reference sequence). This CDR3 has 13 residues. The CDR3 here is CASSPIGEYEQYF. CDR3 coding DNA: TGTGCCAGCAGCCCCATTGGGGAGTACGAGCAGTACTTC. Complete variable domain (other parts from reference TRBV7-9 and TRBJ2-7): DTGVSQNPRHKITKRGQNVTFRCDPISEHNRLYWYRQTLGQGPEFLTYFQNEAQLEKSRLLSDRFSAERPKGSFSTLEIQRTEQGDSAMYLCASSPIGEYEQYFGPGTRLTVT.

This clone was observed a single time. CDR3 DNA: TGCAGCGTTGTTGTAGGGGGGGGTAATGAAAAACTGTTTTTT. Protein: CSVVVGGGNEKLFF. The genes are TRBV29-1 and TRBJ1-4; D might be TRBD1 (6 bases). V shed 4 bases and J shed 4 bases, with 13 bases lying between them. Germline lookup yields CDR1 SQVTM and CDR2 ANQGSEA. The CDR3 contains 14 residues.

The V call is TRBV27, the J call TRBJ2-7; no definite D call. The CDR3 spans 15 residues. CDR1 is MNHEY and CDR2 is SMNVEV in the germline V gene (reference sequence). The germline V and J ends were trimmed by 2 bases and 5 bases, with 16 bases remaining between them. The CDR3 region has the DNA TGTGCCAGCAGTTTAGTGGCAGTAATCGTCCACGAGCAGTACTTC. It translates to CASSLVAVIVHEQYF.

V and J are TRBV13 and TRBJ2-3; the D gene is possibly TRBD1 (5 bases). V was shortened by 3 bases and J by 1 base, with 11 bases between the two germline ends. The CDR3 runs 15 residues. Germline CDR1 and CDR2: PRHDT and FYEKMQ (reference sequence). The CDR3: CASSFRVGGTDTQYF. CDR3 in DNA: TGTGCCAGCAGCTTCAGGGTTGGTGGCACAGATACGCAGTATTTT.

This rearrangement joins TRBV2 to TRBJ2-7, with D maybe TRBD1 (5 bases). V was cut by 3 bases and J by 3 bases, with 9 bases left in between. The CDR3 extends over 13 amino acids. Germline lookup yields CDR1 SNHLY and CDR2 FYNNEI. The CDR3 loop is CASSDVRDYEQYF. The CDR3 coding sequence is TGTGCCAGCAGTGATGTCAGGGACTACGAGCAGTACTTC.

This clone was detected only once. The gene calls are TRBV6-6 and TRBJ2-1; D is perhaps TRBD2 (5 bases). This CDR3 region has 16 residues. V was cut by 2 bases and J by 5 bases, with 16 bases left in between. The germline V gene has CDR1 MNHNY and CDR2 SVGAGI (reference sequence). The CDR3 protein is CASSYGRGSIDNEQFF. The DNA of the CDR3 is TGTGCCAGCAGTTACGGCCGGGGTTCTATAGACAATGAGCAGTTCTTC.

The J gene is TRBJ1-5, the V gene TRBV10-1, with D perhaps matching TRBD1 (5 bases). Germline V gene lookup returns CDR1 WNHNN and CDR2 SYGVQD (reference sequence). V lost 6 bases to trimming and J lost 5 bases, with 11 bases between them. This CDR3 is built from 13 residues. As DNA, the CDR3 is TGCGCCAGCAGCGGGGGGATGGATCAGCCCCAGCATTTT. It specifies CASSGGMDQPQHF.

The rearrangement joins TRBV18 to TRBJ2-7; D is perhaps TRBD2 (5 bases). The germline CDR1 and CDR2 sequences are KGHSH and LQKENI. With 1 base removed from V and 2 bases from J, the gap between germline ends came to 12 bases. The CDR3 has 15 residues. CDR3 nucleotide sequence: TGTGCCAGCTCACCACAAGCGGCGGATGCCTACGAGCAGTACTTC. Its protein product is CASSPQAADAYEQYF.

The DNA for the CDR3 is TGTGCCAGCAGCGGAGGTGCGGGGGGGGACACTGAAGCTTTCTTT. This sequence encodes CASSGGAGGDTEAFF. V is TRBV7-2 and J is TRBJ1-1; weak D call: TRBD1 (5 bases). Germline V gene lookup returns CDR1 SGHTA and CDR2 FQGNSA. The CDR3 has 15 amino acids. V was clipped by 5 bases and J by 3 bases, with 16 bases between them.

This chain connects TRBV27 to TRBJ1-5; 7 bases align to TRBD1. Germline lookup yields CDR1 MNHEY and CDR2 SMNVEV (reference sequence). This CDR3 spans 13 amino acids. The CDR3 region is CVSARQGNQPQHF. Here the CDR3 DNA reads TGTGTCTCAGCCCGACAGGGTAATCAGCCCCAGCATTTT.

The chain employs TRBV19 and TRBJ2-7; weak D call: TRBD2 (6 bases). The CDR3 is 14 residues long. Germline V gene lookup returns CDR1 LNHDA and CDR2 SQIVND (reference sequence). Trimming pared 10 bases from V and 3 bases from J, leaving 19 bases between. CDR3 in DNA: TGTGCCACCGCACCGCGGGGACCCGACTACGAGCAGTACTTC. The encoded protein is CATAPRGPDYEQYF.

A word on this clone: One end of the junction varies from germline; a read error may be responsible. Additional DNA sequences in this sample encode the identical CDR3. This chain links TRBV27 with TRBJ1-4; TRBD1 matches 9 bases. This CDR3 spans 14 amino acids. Germline values: CDR1 MNHEY, CDR2 SMNVEV (reference sequence). Here the CDR3 DNA reads TGTGCCAGCAGGGTACAGGGGGCTAGTGAAAAACTATTTTTT. As protein: CASRVQGASEKLFF.

This clone was seen more than once but under ten times. V gene TRBV14 combines with J gene TRBJ2-1; weak D call: TRBD2 (6 bases). Germline values: CDR1 SGHDN, CDR2 FVKESK. CDR3 length equals 14 residues. V lost 2 bases to trimming and J lost 4 bases, with 9 bases between them. CDR3 in amino acids: CASSQLAKYNEQFF. In DNA form, the CDR3 reads TGTGCCAGCAGCCAACTAGCGAAATACAATGAGCAGTTCTTC.

In this sample, this clone turned up a few times. The rearrangement links TRBV6-5 to TRBJ1-4; TRBD1 agrees at 7 bases. Germline CDR1 and CDR2: MNHEY and SVGAGI. The CDR3 has 12 amino acids. The J segment lost 8 bases and the V segment lost 7 bases, leaving 4 bases of the junction unmatched. The CDR3 nucleotides read TGTGCCAGCAAGGGGGCAGGGGAAAAACTGTTTTTT. This gives the protein CASKGAGEKLFF.

A word on this clone: A read error may account for a junction end that differs from germline. The J gene is TRBJ1-3, the V gene TRBV6-5; perhaps TRBD1 as D (5 bases). The CDR3 totals 10 residues. CDR1 is MNHEY, CDR2 SVGAGI, per germline. This CDR3 is CVQKSRERDF. CDR3 bases: TGTGTCCAAAAATCCAGGGAAAGGGATTTT.

V is TRBV4-1 and J is TRBJ1-1; no clear D gene. CDR3 size: 13 residues. V was trimmed by 4 bases and J by 1 base, leaving 7 bases between them. CDR1 is MGHRA, CDR2 YSYEKL, per germline. The CDR3 DNA is TGCGCCAGCAGCCGGCCGTCGAACACTGAAGCTTTCTTT. Encoded protein: CASSRPSNTEAFF.

The rearrangement joins TRBV6-1 to TRBJ2-3; D is perhaps TRBD1 (5 bases). This CDR3 contains 14 residues. V lost 6 bases and J lost 1, with 11 bases in between. Germline V gene sequence: CDR1 MNHNS, CDR2 SASEGT. The chain's CDR3 is CASSRVDGTDTQYF. The CDR3 DNA reads TGTGCCAGCAGCAGGGTGGATGGCACAGATACGCAGTATTTT.

This clone was seen more than once but under ten times. The chain recombines TRBV11-2 with TRBJ1-2; D is undetermined. Trimming cost V 3 bases and J 2 bases, with 7 bases left between them. The CDR3 length is 13 residues. The germline V gene encodes CDR1 SGHAT and CDR2 FQNNGV. The CDR3 is CASSFSSNYGYTF. The CDR3 region has the DNA TGTGCCAGCAGCTTTAGCTCAAACTATGGCTACACCTTC.

V and J are TRBV7-2 and TRBJ2-2, with TRBD2 identical over 8 bases. The CDR3 spans 18 residues. After removal of 7 bases from V and 3 bases from J, the junction contained 16 bases not matched to a gene. Per germline, CDR1 SGHTA and CDR2 FQGNSA. Here the CDR3 reads CASTLKGSGGAYTGELFF. CDR3 sequence (DNA): TGTGCCAGCACCCTAAAGGGGTCGGGAGGGGCATACACCGGGGAGCTGTTTTTT.

This chain connects TRBV2 to TRBJ2-1, with TRBD2 matching over 9 bases. The CDR3 is 15 amino acids. Germline V gene lookup returns CDR1 SNHLY and CDR2 FYNNEI. V was pared by 5 bases and J by 0 bases, with 2 bases of the junction left unmatched. As DNA, the CDR3 is TGTGCCAGCAGTCTAGCGGGGAGCTCCTACAATGAGCAGTTCTTC. This sequence encodes CASSLAGSSYNEQFF.

J is TRBJ1-4 and V is TRBV2; no reliable D call. This CDR3 region has 14 residues. Germline assignment: CDR1 SNHLY and CDR2 FYNNEI. V shed 7 bases and J shed 6 bases, with 15 bases lying between them. This CDR3 reads CASKRGQVDEKLFF. CDR3 sequence (DNA): TGTGCCAGCAAAAGAGGGCAGGTCGATGAAAAACTGTTTTTT.

The V gene is TRBV9, the J gene TRBJ2-5; D is possibly TRBD2 (5 bases). The germline CDR1 and CDR2 sequences are SGDLS and YYNGEE. This CDR3 spans 16 amino acids. The V end was cut by 1 base, the J end by 1 base, with 14 bases between. The CDR3 region has the DNA TGTGCCAGCAGCGTATTAGCTAGCAGGAGCCAAGAGACCCAGTACTTC. Translating gives CASSVLASRSQETQYF.

The rearrangement uses TRBV19 and TRBJ2-1; 7 bases fit TRBD1. Unmatched junction bases numbered 7, after V lost 7 bases and J lost 4 bases. The CDR3 is 14 amino acids. The germline V gene encodes CDR1 LNHDA and CDR2 SQIVND (reference sequence). For the CDR3, the DNA is TGTGCCAGTACTCCGGACAGGAGGTACAATGAGCAGTTCTTC. This codes for CASTPDRRYNEQFF.

The genes are TRBV2 and TRBJ2-7, with TRBD1 as a possible D gene (6 bases). V was cut by 3 bases and J by 4 bases, with 10 bases left in between. CDR3 size: 13 residues. Germline-derived CDR1 and CDR2 are SNHLY and FYNNEI. The CDR3 sequence is CASSDGTIYEQYF. Here the CDR3 DNA reads TGTGCCAGCAGTGACGGGACAATTTACGAGCAGTACTTC. Variable domain in full (rest from reference TRBV2 and TRBJ2-7): EPEVTQTPSHQVTQMGQEVILRCVPISNHLYFYWYRQILGQKVEFLVSFYNNEISEKSEIFDDQFSVERPDGSNFTLKIRSTKLEDSAMYFCASSDGTIYEQYFGPGTRLTVT.